What follows are 22 T cell receptor beta chains derived from one specimen sequenced in a study of control samples from healthy donors and cancer patients. TCRdb's copy holds only in-frame clones and misses some; the assay was immunoSEQ multiplex PCR. This sample has tens of thousands of clones, with approximately 93% found just once. The sequencing sample was made of PBMCs. These receptors originate from a woman aged 50 to 65 with head and neck cancer.

The chain couples TRBV5-1 to TRBJ2-5; D is perhaps TRBD2 (5 bases). V lost 4 bases, J lost 2 bases, and 12 bases lay in between. CDR1 SGHRS and CDR2 YFSETQ come from the germline V gene. This CDR3 is 14 amino acids long. The CDR3 DNA sequence: TGCGCCAGCAGCGCCGGCTCGGGGCAAGAGACCCAGTACTTC. This translates into CASSAGSGQETQYF.

This chain connects TRBV6-5 to TRBJ2-7; 8 bases align to TRBD2. This CDR3 spans 16 amino acids. Trimming at V came to 4 bases and at J to 0 bases, leaving 8 bases not matched to a gene. Germline V gene sequence: CDR1 MNHEY, CDR2 SVGAGI. CDR3 sequence (DNA): TGTGCCAGCAGTTCCTCTAGCGGGCTAATCTCCTACGAGCAGTACTTC. Translation: CASSSSSGLISYEQYF.

The chain links TRBV6-5 to TRBJ1-4, with D possibly being TRBD1 (5 bases). The CDR3 sequence is 14 residues long. V shed 6 bases and J shed 8 bases, with 16 bases lying between them. CDR1 is MNHEY, CDR2 SVGAGI, per germline. CDR3 residues: CASSAGGVGEKLFF. The CDR3 region has the DNA TGTGCCAGCAGCGCTGGGGGGGTCGGAGAAAAACTGTTTTTT.

The J gene is TRBJ1-2, the V gene TRBV5-4; 9 bases align to TRBD1. The CDR3 spans 16 residues. CDR1 and CDR2 from the germline V gene are SGHNT and YYREEE (reference sequence). V lost 4 bases and J lost 4; bases outside the gene matches: 11. CDR3 loop: CASSGGSVQGAYGYTF. The CDR3 nucleotides read TGTGCCAGCAGCGGGGGCAGTGTACAGGGGGCCTATGGCTACACCTTC.

This clone was seen a handful of times. The chain combines TRBV7-2 with TRBJ2-7; no reliable D call. Germline lookup yields CDR1 SGHTA and CDR2 FQGNSA. CDR3 length: 15 amino acids. V lost 4 bases, J lost 3 bases, and 16 bases lay in between. The CDR3 DNA follows: TGTGCCAGCAGCTCGGAGCCCGGGCTCCACTACGAGCAGTACTTC. Translated, it gives CASSSEPGLHYEQYF.

The gene calls are TRBV10-3 and TRBJ2-7, with TRBD1 matching over 7 bases. The CDR3 is 12 residues long. Looked up from germline, CDR1 is ENHRY and CDR2 is SYGVKD. V lost 5 bases and J lost 6; bases outside the gene matches: 4. The CDR3 DNA reads as TGTGCCATCAGTCCGACAGGGCTCGAGCAGTACTTC. Amino acid sequence: CAISPTGLEQYF.

The genes are TRBV19 and TRBJ2-3; 9 bases fit TRBD1. CDR3 length equals 15 residues. CDR1 is LNHDA, CDR2 SQIVND, per germline (reference sequence). V shed 5 bases, J shed 2 bases, and the junction held 5 bases outside the gene matches. In nucleotides, the CDR3 is TGTGCCAGTAGTCCCGGGACAGGGACCACAGATACGCAGTATTTT. Protein: CASSPGTGTTDTQYF.

The chain joins TRBV27 to TRBJ2-7, with D unclear. The CDR3 extends over 14 amino acids. Germline V gives CDR1 MNHEY, CDR2 SMNVEV (reference sequence). Trimming took off 5 bases at V and 1 base at J, with 12 bases between the two ends. CDR3 sequence (DNA): TGTGCCAGCAGTAGGCCAGGCGCATCCTACGAGCAGTACTTC. It is translated as CASSRPGASYEQYF.

This sequence joins TRBV19 and TRBJ2-3; D ambiguous. This CDR3 has 14 residues. V shed 5 bases and J shed 2 bases, with 11 bases lying between them. Germline CDR1 LNHDA, CDR2 SQIVND (reference sequence). The CDR3 nucleotides are TGTGCCAGTAGTGGCGGCTACCTCACAGATACGCAGTATTTT. Translated: CASSGGYLTDTQYF.

The chain recombines TRBV28 with TRBJ2-7; 7 bases line up with TRBD1. This CDR3 has 14 residues. The ends lost 5 bases at V and 2 bases at J; junction bases unmatched: 6. The germline gives CDR1 MDHEN, CDR2 SYDVKM. The CDR3 region is CASSHRDRPYEQYF. CDR3 coding DNA: TGTGCCAGCAGTCACCGGGACAGACCCTACGAGCAGTACTTC.

The rearrangement joins TRBV6-6 to TRBJ1-2; tentatively, D is TRBD1 (5 bases). This CDR3 has 14 residues. Germline-derived CDR1 and CDR2 are MNHNY and SVGAGI (reference sequence). Trimming removed 2 bases at V and 3 bases at J, with 10 bases between. The chain's CDR3 is CASSYGGVDYGYTF. The CDR3 coding sequence is TGTGCCAGCAGTTACGGAGGGGTCGACTATGGCTACACCTTC.

V and J are TRBV30 and TRBJ1-5; a weak D match, TRBD1 (5 bases). The V and J ends lost 0 bases and 6 bases respectively, with 12 bases between them. The germline V gene has CDR1 GTSNPN and CDR2 SVGIG (reference sequence). The CDR3 contains 14 residues. The DNA for the CDR3 is TGTGCCTGGAGTGTTTCGGGGGATAGTCAGCCCCAGCATTTT. It translates to CAWSVSGDSQPQHF.

The rearrangement links TRBV6-1 to TRBJ1-3; perhaps TRBD1 as D (6 bases). CDR1 MNHNS and CDR2 SASEGT come from the germline V gene. The CDR3 length is 16 residues. V shed 2 bases and J shed 0 bases, with 11 bases lying between them. CDR3 amino acids: CASSEWGLSSGNTIYF. In nucleotides, the CDR3 is TGTGCCAGCAGTGAATGGGGGCTGAGCTCTGGAAACACCATATATTTT.

This chain connects TRBV20-1 to TRBJ2-7; D gene uncertain. V lost 2 bases to trimming and J lost 3 bases, with 5 bases between them. This CDR3 is 11 amino acids long. Germline CDR1 reads DFQATT; CDR2 reads SNEGSKA (reference sequence). CDR3 bases: TGCAGTGCTAGACCCGGCTACGAGCAGTACTTC. Translated: CSARPGYEQYF.

V usage is TRBV29-1 and J usage is TRBJ1-1; D is unresolved. The germline V gene has CDR1 SQVTM and CDR2 ANQGSEA. V lost 6 bases and J lost 5, with 16 bases in between. The CDR3 loop spans 13 amino acids. In DNA form, the CDR3 reads TGCAGCGTCTCCTTGGGATCGAGGACTGAAGCTTTCTTT. Protein sequence: CSVSLGSRTEAFF. The full variable domain, in which reference TRBV29-1 and TRBJ1-1 provide the parts outside the CDR3, is SAVISQKPSRDICQRGTSLTIQCQVDSQVTMMFWYRQQPGQSLTLIATANQGSEATYESGFVIDKFPISRPNLTFSTLTVSNMSPEDSSIYLCSVSLGSRTEAFFGQGTRLTVV.

The chain uses TRBV18 and TRBJ1-1; D gene unclear. V lost 2 bases and J lost 2, with 12 bases in between. This CDR3 has 15 amino acids. Germline V gene lookup returns CDR1 KGHSH and CDR2 LQKENI. CDR3 nucleotide sequence: TGTGCCAGCTCACCAACGGAAACACTAAACACTGAAGCTTTCTTT. As protein: CASSPTETLNTEAFF.

This chain uses TRBV9 with TRBJ2-3; 7 nucleotides line up with TRBD2. CDR1 is SGDLS, CDR2 YYNGEE, per germline. CDR3 length equals 17 residues. Trimming cost V 0 bases and J 3 bases; bases outside gene matches: 10. The CDR3 DNA reads TGTGCCAGCAGCGTAGCCAAGGCGGGGGAGAGGACAGATACGCAGTATTTT. Residues: CASSVAKAGERTDTQYF.

The V call is TRBV28, the J call TRBJ2-7; D may correspond to TRBD1 or TRBD2 (7 bases each). Trimming removed 11 bases from V and 5 bases from J, with 25 bases in between. This CDR3 contains 15 residues. Germline CDR1 is MDHEN and CDR2 is SYDVKM. The CDR3 sequence is CASQGSGGGHNEQYF. The CDR3 bases are TGTGCCTCCCAAGGATCAGGGGGGGGACACAACGAGCAGTACTTC. Variable domain in full (rest from reference TRBV28 and TRBJ2-7): DVKVTQSSRYLVKRTGEKVFLECVQDMDHENMFWYRQDPGLGLRLIYFSYDVKMKEKGDIPEGYSVSREKKERFSLILESASTNQTSMYLCASQGSGGGHNEQYFGPGTRLTVT.

On this clone: Other DNA sequences in the sample encode the same CDR3. V and J are TRBV30 and TRBJ1-4, with D possibly TRBD1 on 6 matching bases. Germline lookup yields CDR1 GTSNPN and CDR2 SVGIG (reference sequence). Deletions cut 4 bases from V and 4 bases from J, with 28 bases between. CDR3 length equals 19 residues. The CDR3 DNA sequence: TGTGCCTGGACCCAATCCGGGGGCCCCAGCTGGATAGATAATGAAAAACTGTTTTTT. It translates to CAWTQSGGPSWIDNEKLFF.

This sequence joins TRBV9 and TRBJ2-3; D may be TRBD1 (5 bases). Germline lookup yields CDR1 SGDLS and CDR2 YYNGEE. The length of the CDR3 is 16 residues. Trimming left V 2 bases short and J 3 bases short, with 16 bases between. The CDR3 sequence: CASSVTAKRTTDTQYF. The CDR3 bases are TGTGCCAGCAGCGTGACAGCGAAGCGCACAACAGATACGCAGTATTTT.

In its sample, this clone was seen a few times. The V gene is TRBV27, the J gene TRBJ2-6; TRBD1 or TRBD2 may be the D gene (5 bases each). V was trimmed by 6 bases and J by 0 bases, leaving 15 bases between them. Germline V gives CDR1 MNHEY, CDR2 SMNVEV (reference sequence). The CDR3 is 17 amino acids. The CDR3 bases are TGTGCCAGCAGCCGGGGCCTATCTATCTCTGGGGCCAACGTCCTGACTTTC. It is translated as CASSRGLSISGANVLTF.

The gene calls are TRBV4-3 and TRBJ2-2; D is undetermined. Germline-derived CDR1 and CDR2 are LGHNA and YSLEER. Trimming removed 0 bases from V and 4 bases from J, with 12 bases in between. This CDR3 is 16 amino acids long. The CDR3 sequence is CASSQDYSQPTGELFF. The CDR3 region has the DNA TGCGCCAGCAGCCAAGATTATAGCCAGCCCACCGGGGAGCTGTTTTTT.